This T cell receptor beta chain was observed in a study of blood T cell repertoires in COVID-19. Study-level information: Sample material is recorded as cDNA or gDNA derived from T cells, B-cell-depleted T cells, or PBMCs.

In the authors' workflow: Nucleated cell counts were estimated from reference gene primer amplification. TCRdb keeps only in-frame clones here, not all; method: immunoSEQ multiplex PCR. V, J and clone size derive from that table, while D and trimming were established from the DNA sequence. The data hold about half a million clones, with 80% to 90% observed a single time. CDR1 and CDR2 (germline): MNHNY, SVGAGI (reference sequence). V lost 2 bases and J lost 2, with 9 bases in between. The CDR3 length is 14 residues. This receptor was obtained from a human donor in a cohort sampled during active COVID-19. The chain links TRBV6-6 to TRBJ1-2; D is uncertain. Sequencing was done on a sample of peripheral blood. DNA for the CDR3: TGTGCCAGCAGTTACGCGGCCCGGAACTATGGCTACACCTTC. Translation gives CASSYAARNYGYTF.